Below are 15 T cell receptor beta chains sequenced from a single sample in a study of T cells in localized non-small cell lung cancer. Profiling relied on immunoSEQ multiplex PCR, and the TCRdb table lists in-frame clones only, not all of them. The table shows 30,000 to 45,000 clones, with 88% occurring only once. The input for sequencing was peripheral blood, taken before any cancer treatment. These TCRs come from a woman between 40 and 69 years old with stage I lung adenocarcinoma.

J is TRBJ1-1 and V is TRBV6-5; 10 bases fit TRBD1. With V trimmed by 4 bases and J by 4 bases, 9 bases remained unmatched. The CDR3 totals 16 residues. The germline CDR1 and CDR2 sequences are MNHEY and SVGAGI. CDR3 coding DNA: TGTGCCAGCAGTTTACCCGGGACAGGGGCGGTCACTGAAGCTTTCTTT. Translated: CASSLPGTGAVTEAFF.

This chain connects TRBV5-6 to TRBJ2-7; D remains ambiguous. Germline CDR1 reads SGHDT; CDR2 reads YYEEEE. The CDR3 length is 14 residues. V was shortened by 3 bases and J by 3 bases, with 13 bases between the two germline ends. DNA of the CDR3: TGTGCCAGCAGCTCCCGGACGGTTTACTACGAGCAGTACTTC. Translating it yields CASSSRTVYYEQYF. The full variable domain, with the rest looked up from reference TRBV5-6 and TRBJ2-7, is DAGVTQSPTHLIKTRGQQVTLRCSPKSGHDTVSWYQQALGQGPQFIFQYYEEEERQRGNFPDRFSGHQFPNYSSELNVNALLLGDSALYLCASSSRTVYYEQYFGPGTRLTVT.

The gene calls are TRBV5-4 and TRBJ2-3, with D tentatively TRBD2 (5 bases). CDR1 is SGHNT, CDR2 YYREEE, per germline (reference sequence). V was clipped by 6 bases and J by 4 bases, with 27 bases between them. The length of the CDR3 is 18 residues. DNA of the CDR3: TGTGCCAGCACCCTCTTAAGCGGTGTTGGTCTAGGCGCAGATACGCAGTATTTT. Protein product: CASTLLSGVGLGADTQYF. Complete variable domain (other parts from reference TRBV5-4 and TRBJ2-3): ETGVTQSPTHLIKTRGQQVTLRCSSQSGHNTVSWYQQALGQGPQFIFQYYREEENGRGNFPPRFSGLQFPNYSSELNVNALELDDSALYLCASTLLSGVGLGADTQYFGPGTRLTVL.

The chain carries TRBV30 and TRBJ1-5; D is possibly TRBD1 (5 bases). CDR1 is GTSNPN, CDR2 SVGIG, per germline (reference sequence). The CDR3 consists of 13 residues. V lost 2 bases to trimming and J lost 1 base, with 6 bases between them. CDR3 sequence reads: CAWSRQSNQPQHF. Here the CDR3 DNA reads TGTGCCTGGAGTAGACAGAGCAATCAGCCCCAGCATTTT.

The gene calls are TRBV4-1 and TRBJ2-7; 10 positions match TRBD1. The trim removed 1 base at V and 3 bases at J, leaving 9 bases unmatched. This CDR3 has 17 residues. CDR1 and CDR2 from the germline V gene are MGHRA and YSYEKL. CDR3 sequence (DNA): TGCGCCAGCAGCCAAGTCCTCGGGACAGGGGCGATCTACGAGCAGTACTTC. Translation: CASSQVLGTGAIYEQYF.

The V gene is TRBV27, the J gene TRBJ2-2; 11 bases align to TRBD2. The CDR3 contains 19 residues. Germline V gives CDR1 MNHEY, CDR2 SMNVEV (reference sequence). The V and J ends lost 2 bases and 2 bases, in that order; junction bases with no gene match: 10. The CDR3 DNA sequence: TGTGCCAGCAGTTTAGGTGGCCTAGCGGGAGGTATAAACACCGGGGAGCTGTTTTTT. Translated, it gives CASSLGGLAGGINTGELFF.

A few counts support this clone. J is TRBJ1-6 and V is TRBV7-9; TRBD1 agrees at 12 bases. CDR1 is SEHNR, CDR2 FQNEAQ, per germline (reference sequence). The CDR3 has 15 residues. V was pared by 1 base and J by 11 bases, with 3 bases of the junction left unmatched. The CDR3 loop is CASSLEGTGGPPLHF. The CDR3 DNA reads TGTGCCAGCAGCTTAGAGGGGACAGGGGGCCCACCCCTCCACTTT.

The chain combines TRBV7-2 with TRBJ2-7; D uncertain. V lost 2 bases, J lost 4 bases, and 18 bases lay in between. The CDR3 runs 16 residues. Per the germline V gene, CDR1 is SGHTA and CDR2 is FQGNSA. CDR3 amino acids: CASSLSSLGSSYEQYF. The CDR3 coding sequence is TGTGCCAGCAGCTTAAGTAGTCTGGGGTCCTCATACGAGCAGTACTTC.

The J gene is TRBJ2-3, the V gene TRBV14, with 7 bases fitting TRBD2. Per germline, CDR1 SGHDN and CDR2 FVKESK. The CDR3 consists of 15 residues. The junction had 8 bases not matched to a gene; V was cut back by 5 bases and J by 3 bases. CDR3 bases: TGTGCCAGCAGCTTACGAGCGGGATCTACAGATACGCAGTATTTT. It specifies CASSLRAGSTDTQYF.

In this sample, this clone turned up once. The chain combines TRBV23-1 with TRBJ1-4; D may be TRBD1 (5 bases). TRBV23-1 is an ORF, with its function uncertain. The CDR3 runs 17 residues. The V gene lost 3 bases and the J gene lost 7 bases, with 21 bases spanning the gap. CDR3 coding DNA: TGCGCCAGCAGTCACAACTTAATCGGCAGGGAAAGTGAAAAACTGTTTTTT. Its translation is CASSHNLIGRESEKLFF.

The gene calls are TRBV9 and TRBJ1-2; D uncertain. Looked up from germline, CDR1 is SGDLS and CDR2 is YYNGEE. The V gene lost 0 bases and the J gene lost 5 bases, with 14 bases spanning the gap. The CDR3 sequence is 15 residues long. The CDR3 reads CASSVVGSIGYGYTF. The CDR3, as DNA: TGTGCCAGCAGCGTAGTGGGGTCGATAGGGTATGGCTACACCTTC.

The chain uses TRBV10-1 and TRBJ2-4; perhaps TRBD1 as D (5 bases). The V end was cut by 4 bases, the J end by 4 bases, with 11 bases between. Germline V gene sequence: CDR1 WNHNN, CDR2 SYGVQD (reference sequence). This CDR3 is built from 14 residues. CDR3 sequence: CASSGQGGKNIQYF. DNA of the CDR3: TGCGCCAGCAGTGGGCAGGGCGGAAAAAACATTCAGTACTTC.

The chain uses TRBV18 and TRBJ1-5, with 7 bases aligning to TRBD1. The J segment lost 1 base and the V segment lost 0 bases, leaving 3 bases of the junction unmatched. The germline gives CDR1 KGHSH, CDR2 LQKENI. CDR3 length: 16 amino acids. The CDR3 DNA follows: TGTGCCAGCTCACCACCGGGGGGACAGAGCAATCAGCCCCAGCATTTT. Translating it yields CASSPPGGQSNQPQHF.

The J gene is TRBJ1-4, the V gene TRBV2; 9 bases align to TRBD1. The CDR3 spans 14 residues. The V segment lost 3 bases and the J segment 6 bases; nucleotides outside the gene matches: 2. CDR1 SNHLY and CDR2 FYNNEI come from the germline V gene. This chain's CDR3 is CASSDRTGDEKLFF. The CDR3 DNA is TGTGCCAGCAGTGACCGGACAGGGGATGAAAAACTGTTTTTT.

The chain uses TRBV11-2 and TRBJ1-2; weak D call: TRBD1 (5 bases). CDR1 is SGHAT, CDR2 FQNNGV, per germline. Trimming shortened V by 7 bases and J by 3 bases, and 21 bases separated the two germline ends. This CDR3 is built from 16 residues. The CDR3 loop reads CASNAGPGTRDYGYTF. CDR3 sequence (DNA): TGTGCCAGCAACGCCGGACCGGGGACTCGAGACTATGGCTACACCTTC.